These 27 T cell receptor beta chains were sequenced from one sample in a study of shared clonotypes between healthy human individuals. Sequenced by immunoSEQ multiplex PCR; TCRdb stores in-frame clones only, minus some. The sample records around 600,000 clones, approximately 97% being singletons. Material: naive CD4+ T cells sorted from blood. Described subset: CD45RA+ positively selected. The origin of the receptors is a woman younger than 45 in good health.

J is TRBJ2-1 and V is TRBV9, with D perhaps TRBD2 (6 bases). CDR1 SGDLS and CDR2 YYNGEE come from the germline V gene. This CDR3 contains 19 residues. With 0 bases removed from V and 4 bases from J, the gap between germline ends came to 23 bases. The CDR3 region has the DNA TGTGCCAGCAGCGTAGAGTTGGGAGCCGCGGGACCTCCTTACAATGAGCAGTTCTTC. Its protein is CASSVELGAAGPPYNEQFF.

CDR3 amino acids: CASSDRGHTDTQYF. CDR3 nucleotide sequence: TGTGCCAGCAGTGATAGGGGGCACACAGATACGCAGTATTTT. The rearrangement uses TRBV6-1 and TRBJ2-3; TRBD1 matches at 7 bases. Germline values: CDR1 MNHNS, CDR2 SASEGT. With V trimmed by 3 bases and J by 2 bases, 2 bases remained unmatched. The CDR3 contains 14 residues.

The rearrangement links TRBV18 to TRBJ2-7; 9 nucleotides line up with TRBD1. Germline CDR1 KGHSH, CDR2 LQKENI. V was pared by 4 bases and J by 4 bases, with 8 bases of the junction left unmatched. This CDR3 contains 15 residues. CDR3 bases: TGTGCCAGCTCACAACCGGGACAGGGAGGGTACGAGCAGTACTTC. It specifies CASSQPGQGGYEQYF.

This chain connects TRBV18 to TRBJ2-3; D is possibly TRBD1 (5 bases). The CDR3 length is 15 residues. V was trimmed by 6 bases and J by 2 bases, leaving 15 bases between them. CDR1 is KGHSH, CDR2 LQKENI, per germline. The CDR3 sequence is CASSRQDTLTDTQYF. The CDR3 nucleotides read TGTGCCAGCTCTCGCCAGGACACCCTCACAGATACGCAGTATTTT.

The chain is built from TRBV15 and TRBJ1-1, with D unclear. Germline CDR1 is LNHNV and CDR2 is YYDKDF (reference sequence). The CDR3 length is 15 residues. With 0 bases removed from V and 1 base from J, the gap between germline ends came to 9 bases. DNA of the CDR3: TGTGCCACCAGCAGAGACGGCCTACCGAACACTGAAGCTTTCTTT. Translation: CATSRDGLPNTEAFF. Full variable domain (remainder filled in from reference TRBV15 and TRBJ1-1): DAMVIQNPRYQVTQFGKPVTLSCSQTLNHNVMYWYQQKSSQAPKLLFHYYDKDFNNEADTPDNFQSRRPNTSFCFLDIRSPGLGDTAMYLCATSRDGLPNTEAFFGQGTRLTVV.

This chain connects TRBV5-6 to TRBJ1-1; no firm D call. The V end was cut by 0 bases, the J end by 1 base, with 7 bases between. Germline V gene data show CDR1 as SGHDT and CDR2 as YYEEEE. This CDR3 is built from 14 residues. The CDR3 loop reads CASSLGIGNTEAFF. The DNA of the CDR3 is TGTGCCAGCAGCTTGGGGATCGGGAACACTGAAGCTTTCTTT.

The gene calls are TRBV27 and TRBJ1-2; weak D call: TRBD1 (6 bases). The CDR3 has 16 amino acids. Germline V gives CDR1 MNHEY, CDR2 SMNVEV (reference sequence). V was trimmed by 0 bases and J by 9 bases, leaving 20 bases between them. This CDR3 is CASSLSNFRGARRYTF. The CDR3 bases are TGTGCCAGCAGTTTATCTAATTTCCGGGGGGCCAGGCGCTACACCTTC.

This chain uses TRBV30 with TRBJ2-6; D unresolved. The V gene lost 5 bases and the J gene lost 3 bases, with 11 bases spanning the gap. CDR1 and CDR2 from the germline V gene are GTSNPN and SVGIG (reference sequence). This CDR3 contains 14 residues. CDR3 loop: CAWSSRFGANVLTF. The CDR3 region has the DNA TGTGCCTGGTCCTCAAGGTTTGGGGCCAACGTCCTGACTTTC.

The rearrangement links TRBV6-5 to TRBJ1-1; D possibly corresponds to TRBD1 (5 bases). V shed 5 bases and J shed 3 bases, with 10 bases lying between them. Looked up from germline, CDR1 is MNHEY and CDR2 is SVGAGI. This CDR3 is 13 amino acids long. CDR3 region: CASSPTGDTEAFF. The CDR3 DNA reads TGTGCCAGCAGTCCGACGGGGGACACTGAAGCTTTCTTT.

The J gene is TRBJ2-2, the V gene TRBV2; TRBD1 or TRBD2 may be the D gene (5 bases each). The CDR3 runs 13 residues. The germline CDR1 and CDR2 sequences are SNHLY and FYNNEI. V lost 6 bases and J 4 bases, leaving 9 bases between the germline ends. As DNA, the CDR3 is TGTGCCAGCAGCCGGGACGGCACCGGGGAGCTGTTTTTT. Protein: CASSRDGTGELFF.

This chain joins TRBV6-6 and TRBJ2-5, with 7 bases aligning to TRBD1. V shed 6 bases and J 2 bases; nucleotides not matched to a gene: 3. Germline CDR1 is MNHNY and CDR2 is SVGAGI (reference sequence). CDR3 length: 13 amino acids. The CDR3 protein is CASSGTVQETQYF. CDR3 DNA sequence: TGTGCCAGCAGCGGGACAGTTCAAGAGACCCAGTACTTC.

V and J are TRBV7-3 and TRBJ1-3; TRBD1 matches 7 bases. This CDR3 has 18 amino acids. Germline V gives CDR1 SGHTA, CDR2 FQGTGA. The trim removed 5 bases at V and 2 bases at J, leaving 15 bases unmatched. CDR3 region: CASSREILAGGTGNTIYF. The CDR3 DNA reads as TGTGCCAGCAGCCGTGAAATCTTGGCAGGGGGAACTGGAAACACCATATATTTT.

CDR3 sequence: CATSRDRGGLHQPQHF. The CDR3 DNA reads TGTGCCACCAGCAGAGATCGGGGGGGCCTCCATCAGCCCCAGCATTTT. V gene TRBV15 combines with J gene TRBJ1-5, with D possibly TRBD1 on 6 matching bases. Germline V gives CDR1 LNHNV, CDR2 YYDKDF (reference sequence). Deletions cut 0 bases from V and 5 bases from J, with 14 bases between. CDR3 length: 16 amino acids. The variable domain in full, completed from reference TRBV15 and TRBJ1-5, reads DAMVIQNPRYQVTQFGKPVTLSCSQTLNHNVMYWYQQKSSQAPKLLFHYYDKDFNNEADTPDNFQSRRPNTSFCFLDIRSPGLGDTAMYLCATSRDRGGLHQPQHFGDGTRLSIL.

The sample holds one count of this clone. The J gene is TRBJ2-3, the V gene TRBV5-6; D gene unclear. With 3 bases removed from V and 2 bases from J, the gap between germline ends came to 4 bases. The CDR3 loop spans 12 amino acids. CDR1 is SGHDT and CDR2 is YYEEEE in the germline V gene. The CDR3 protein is CASSWATDTQYF. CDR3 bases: TGTGCCAGCAGCTGGGCCACAGATACGCAGTATTTT. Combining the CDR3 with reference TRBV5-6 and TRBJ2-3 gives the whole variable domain DAGVTQSPTHLIKTRGQQVTLRCSPKSGHDTVSWYQQALGQGPQFIFQYYEEEERQRGNFPDRFSGHQFPNYSSELNVNALLLGDSALYLCASSWATDTQYFGPGTRLTVL.

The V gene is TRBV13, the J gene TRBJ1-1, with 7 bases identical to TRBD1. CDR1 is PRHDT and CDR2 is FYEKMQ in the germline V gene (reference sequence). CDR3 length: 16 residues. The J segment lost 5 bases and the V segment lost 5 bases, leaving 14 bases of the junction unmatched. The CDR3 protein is CASSLSATGYWTEAFF. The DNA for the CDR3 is TGTGCCAGCAGCCTCTCGGCGACAGGGTATTGGACTGAAGCTTTCTTT.

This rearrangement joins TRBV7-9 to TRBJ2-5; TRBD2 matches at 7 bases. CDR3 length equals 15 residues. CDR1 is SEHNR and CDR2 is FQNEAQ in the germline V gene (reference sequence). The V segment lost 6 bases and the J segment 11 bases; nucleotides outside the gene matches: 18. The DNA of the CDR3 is TGTGCCAGCAGTCCTCGGGAGCGGGAATCGTTGGAGCAGTACTTC. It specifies CASSPRERESLEQYF. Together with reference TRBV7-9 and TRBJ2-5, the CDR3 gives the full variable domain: DTGVSQNPRHKITKRGQNVTFRCDPISEHNRLYWYRQTLGQGPEFLTYFQNEAQLEKSRLLSDRFSAERPKGSFSTLEIQRTEQGDSAMYLCASSPRERESLEQYFGPGTRLLVL.

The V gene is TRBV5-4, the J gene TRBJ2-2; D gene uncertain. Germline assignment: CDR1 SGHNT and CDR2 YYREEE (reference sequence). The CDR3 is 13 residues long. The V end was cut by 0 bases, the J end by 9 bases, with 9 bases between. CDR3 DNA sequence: TGTGCCAGCAGCTTGGATTCAGTCCGGGAGCTGTTTTTT. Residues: CASSLDSVRELFF.

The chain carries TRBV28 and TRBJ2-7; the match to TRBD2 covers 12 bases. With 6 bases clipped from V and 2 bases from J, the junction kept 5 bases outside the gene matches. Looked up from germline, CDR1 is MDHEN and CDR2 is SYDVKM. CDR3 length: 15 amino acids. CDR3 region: CASRWTSGTPYEQYF. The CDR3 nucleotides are TGTGCCAGCAGGTGGACTAGCGGGACCCCCTACGAGCAGTACTTC.

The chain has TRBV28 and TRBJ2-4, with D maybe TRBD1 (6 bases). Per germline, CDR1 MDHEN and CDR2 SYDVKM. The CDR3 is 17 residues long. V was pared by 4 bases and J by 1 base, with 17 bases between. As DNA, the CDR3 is TGTGCCAGCAGTTCCAACTACAGGGACGAGGCCAAAAACATTCAGTACTTC. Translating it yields CASSSNYRDEAKNIQYF.

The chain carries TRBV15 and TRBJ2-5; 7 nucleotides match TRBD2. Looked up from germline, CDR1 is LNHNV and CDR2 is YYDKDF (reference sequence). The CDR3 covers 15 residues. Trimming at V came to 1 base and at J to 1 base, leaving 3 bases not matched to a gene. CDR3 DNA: TGTGCCACCAGCAGAGTCGCTAGCGGCCAAGAGACCCAGTACTTC. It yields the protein CATSRVASGQETQYF.

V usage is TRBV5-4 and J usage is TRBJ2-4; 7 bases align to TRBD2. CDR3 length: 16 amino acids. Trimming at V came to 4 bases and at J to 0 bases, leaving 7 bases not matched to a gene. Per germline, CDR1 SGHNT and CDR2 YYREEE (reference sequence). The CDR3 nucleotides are TGTGCCAGCAGCCCGGTGGGGGGGTTAGCCAAAAACATTCAGTACTTC. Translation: CASSPVGGLAKNIQYF.

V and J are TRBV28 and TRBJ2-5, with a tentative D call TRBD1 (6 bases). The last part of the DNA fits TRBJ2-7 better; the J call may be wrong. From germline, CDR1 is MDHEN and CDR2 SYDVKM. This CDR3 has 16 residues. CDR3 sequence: CASRGQTGRGFYEQYF. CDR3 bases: TGTGCCAGCAGAGGCCAGACAGGCCGAGGGTTCTACGAGCAGTACTTC.

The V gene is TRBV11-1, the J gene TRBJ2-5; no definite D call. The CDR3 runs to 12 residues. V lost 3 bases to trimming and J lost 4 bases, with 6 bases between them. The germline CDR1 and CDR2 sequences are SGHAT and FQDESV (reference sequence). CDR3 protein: CASSFSRETQYF. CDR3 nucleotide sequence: TGTGCCAGCAGCTTCTCTCGAGAGACCCAGTACTTC.

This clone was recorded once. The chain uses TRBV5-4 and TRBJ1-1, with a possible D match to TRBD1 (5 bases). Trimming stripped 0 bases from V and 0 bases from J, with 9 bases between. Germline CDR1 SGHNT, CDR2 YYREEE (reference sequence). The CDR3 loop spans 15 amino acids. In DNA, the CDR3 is TGTGCCAGCAGCTTGGGGGGGATAATGAACACTGAAGCTTTCTTT. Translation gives CASSLGGIMNTEAFF.

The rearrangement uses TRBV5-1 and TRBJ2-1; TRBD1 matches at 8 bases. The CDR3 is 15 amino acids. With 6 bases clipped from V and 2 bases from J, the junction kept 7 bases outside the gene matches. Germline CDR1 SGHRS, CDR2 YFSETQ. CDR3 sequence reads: CASTLTGEAYNEQFF. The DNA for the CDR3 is TGCGCCAGCACCCTGACAGGGGAGGCCTACAATGAGCAGTTCTTC.

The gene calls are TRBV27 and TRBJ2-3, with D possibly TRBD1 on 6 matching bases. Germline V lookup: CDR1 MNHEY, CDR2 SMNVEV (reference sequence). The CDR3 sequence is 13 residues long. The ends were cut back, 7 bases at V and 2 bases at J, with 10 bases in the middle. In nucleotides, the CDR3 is TGTGCCAGCACTCGGGACAACACAGATACGCAGTATTTT. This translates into CASTRDNTDTQYF.

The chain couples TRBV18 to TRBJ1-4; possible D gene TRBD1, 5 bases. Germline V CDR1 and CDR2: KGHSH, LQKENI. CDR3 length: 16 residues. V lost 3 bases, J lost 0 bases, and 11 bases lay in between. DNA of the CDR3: TGTGCCAGCTCACCCAATCCGGGGGCAACTAATGAAAAACTGTTTTTT. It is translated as CASSPNPGATNEKLFF.